The source of this T cell receptor beta chain is a study of T cell responses to AZD1222 COVID-19 vaccine. Comment on this clone: The antigen is undetermined.

There are 16 residues in the CDR3. Germline CDR1 MNHEY, CDR2 SVGAGI. V gave up 3 bases and J gave up 6 bases, with 20 bases separating them. The protocol was immunoSEQ multiplex PCR, while the TCRdb copy is restricted to in-frame clones and leaves out a portion. The sample has 150,000 or so clones; about 91% are singletons. Study-wide points: The study found Spike-specific TCR breadth and depth rose after two AZD1222 doses. Clonal diversity was possibly underestimated; the donors were predominantly white British and more often female.

The source material was peripheral blood, sampled on day 0 of AZD1222 vaccination. The clonotype was recovered from an adult in good health. The rearrangement joins TRBV6-5 to TRBJ1-2, with unresolved D. The CDR3 loop reads CASSYLRTTGSDGYTF. The DNA of the CDR3 is TGTGCCAGCAGTTATCTGCGTACTACCGGATCTGATGGCTACACCTTC.